Listed below are T cell receptor beta chains from one sample, sequenced in a study of brain metastases from non-small cell lung cancer. Repertoires were generated with immunoSEQ multiplex PCR, while TCRdb's copy carries only in-frame clones and drops some. The sample lists about 3,000 clones; about 86% were seen once. The sequencing sample was made of primary lung tumor tissue. These receptors originate from a donor over 35 with non-small cell lung cancer. Each CDR3 is given with its conserved first and last residue. The D gene is left open where the match is weak.

V gene: TRBV6-5
D gene: -
J gene: TRBJ2-1
CDR3 protein: CASSLTGTEQFF
CDR3 DNA: TGTGCCAGCAGTTTAACCGGGACGGAGCAGTTCTTC

V gene: TRBV28
D gene: -
J gene: TRBJ2-3
CDR3 protein: CASSFGGLTDTQYF
CDR3 DNA: TGTGCCAGCAGTTTTGGAGGGCTCACAGATACGCAGTATTTT

V gene: TRBV27
D gene: -
J gene: TRBJ2-7
CDR3 protein: CASSFMPLGPAYEQYF
CDR3 DNA: TGTGCCAGCAGTTTTATGCCCTTGGGACCCGCCTACGAACAGTACTTC

V gene: TRBV25-1
D gene: -
J gene: TRBJ2-1
CDR3 protein: CASRTNNEQFF
CDR3 DNA: TGTGCCAGCAGAACTAACAATGAGCAGTTCTTC

V gene: TRBV6-6
D gene: -
J gene: TRBJ1-1
CDR3 protein: CASSEGGMNTEAFF
CDR3 DNA: TGTGCCAGCAGTGAGGGGGGAATGAACACTGAAGCTTTCTTT

V gene: TRBV2
D gene: -
J gene: TRBJ1-1
CDR3 protein: CASSVEGTEAFF
CDR3 DNA: TGTGCCAGCAGTGTTGAAGGCACTGAAGCTTTCTTT

V gene: TRBV7-2
D gene: -
J gene: TRBJ2-4
CDR3 protein: CASSLFIGERGTIQYF
CDR3 DNA: TGTGCCAGCAGCTTATTTATAGGAGAGAGGGGAACCATTCAGTACTTC

V gene: TRBV4-3
D gene: TRBD2
J gene: TRBJ2-1
CDR3 protein: CASSHPGLASYNEQFF
CDR3 DNA: TGCGCCAGCAGCCATCCGGGACTAGCCTCCTACAATGAGCAGTTCTTC

V gene: TRBV2
D gene: TRBD1
J gene: TRBJ1-2
CDR3 protein: CASRGTGGKGYTF
CDR3 DNA: TGTGCCAGCAGGGGGACAGGGGGCAAGGGCTACACCTTC

V gene: TRBV28
D gene: -
J gene: TRBJ1-5
CDR3 protein: CASSSLLGDQPQHF
CDR3 DNA: TGTGCCAGCAGTTCACTACTTGGGGATCAGCCCCAGCATTTT

V gene: TRBV7-8
D gene: TRBD1
J gene: TRBJ1-5
CDR3 protein: CASSHIAPGQNQPQHF
CDR3 DNA: TGTGCCAGCAGCCACATAGCCCCGGGACAGAATCAGCCCCAGCATTTT

V gene: TRBV14
D gene: TRBD1
J gene: TRBJ2-1
CDR3 protein: CASSQYLDRVSYNEQFF
CDR3 DNA: TGTGCCAGCAGCCAATACCTGGACAGGGTGTCGTACAATGAGCAGTTCTTC

V gene: TRBV28
D gene: -
J gene: TRBJ1-1
CDR3 protein: CASSLPGMNTEAFF
CDR3 DNA: TGTGCCAGCAGTTTGCCTGGAATGAACACTGAAGCTTTCTTT

V gene: TRBV7-9
D gene: -
J gene: TRBJ2-3
CDR3 protein: CASSLVLAITDTQYF
CDR3 DNA: TGTGCCAGCAGCTTAGTTCTAGCGATCACAGATACGCAGTATTTT

V gene: TRBV20-1
D gene: -
J gene: TRBJ1-4
CDR3 protein: CSASLTTPTNKKLFF
CDR3 DNA: TGCAGTGCCAGTCTCACCACGCCAACTAATAAAAAACTGTTTTTT